The clone carrying this T cell receptor (beta chain) was observed at least ten times. This sample was included in a study of blood T cell repertoires in COVID-19. Study summary: Specimens from acute and convalescent COVID-19 originated in the United States, Italy and Spain.

CDR1 is MNHEY and CDR2 is SVGAGI in the germline V gene. Trimming removed 11 bases from V and 10 bases from J; junction bases left unmatched: 14. This CDR3 has 15 residues. Residents of 24 US areas, aged about 18 to 89 years, made up the participants. Participant-reported clinical history was the basis for cohort assignment. Assay: immunoSEQ multiplex PCR; the TCRdb copy retains only in-frame clones and omits some. The table lists around 170,000 clones, about 80% of them singletons. The chain joins TRBV6-5 to TRBJ1-6; 10 bases are a match to TRBD1. The sequenced sample consisted of PBMCs or T cells enriched from blood (not recorded which). The clonotype comes from a man aged 60 to 69 who had been exposed to COVID-19. CDR3 region: CAEASGTGDLSPLHF. CDR3 nucleotide sequence: TGTGCCGAAGCAAGCGGGACAGGGGATCTATCACCCCTCCACTTT.